The clone carrying this T cell receptor beta chain appeared a few times. Its antigen remains unidentified. The data were taken from a study of cytomegalovirus exposure and HLA in healthy donors. Whole-study findings and limits: While the bulk of TCR sequences proved rare, some public TCRs turned up in many donors. Most of the TCR beta V segments (in an earlier analysis) were productive either about 87% or about 30% of the time. Reports credit the classifier with highly specific, highly sensitive diagnosis of cytomegalovirus status.

The CDR3 consists of 11 residues. Germline V gives CDR1 SQVTM, CDR2 ANQGSEA. PCR used 60 Vbeta primers and 13 Jbeta primers. Assay: immunoSEQ multiplex PCR; the TCRdb copy retains only in-frame clones and omits some. This sample carries 110,000 to 150,000 clones, 70% to 80% of them seen once, and the ten largest clones take approximately 3%. The sequence was obtained from a female donor in good health and CMV-seronegative. This sequence joins TRBV29-1 and TRBJ2-5; D remains unclear. Sequencing was performed on PBMCs. The CDR3 here is CTQGDGETQYF. The CDR3 nucleotides read TGCACGCAAGGTGACGGGGAGACCCAGTACTTC.